The source of this T cell receptor beta chain is a study of blood T cell repertoires in COVID-19. Using immunoSEQ multiplex PCR, the repertoire was profiled, and TCRdb retains in-frame clones only, with some absent. This sample yields about 170,000 clones, of which around 78% are seen a single time; 3.5% to 5% belongs to the top ten. This CDR3 region has 12 residues. Trimming left V 0 bases short and J 8 bases short, with 7 bases between. Germline V lookup: CDR1 MNHEY, CDR2 SVGAGI. Which cohort a participant joined came from the clinical history participants gave. Two negative PCRs, clearance, or symptom resolution had been documented for recovered Cohort 3 donors.

The origin of this receptor is a woman between 50 and 59 years old who had recovered from COVID-19. The V gene is TRBV6-5, the J gene TRBJ1-1; D gene uncertain. Sample: PBMCs or T cells enriched from blood (not recorded which). This CDR3 reads CASSYSPKEAFF. The CDR3 region has the DNA TGTGCCAGCAGTTACTCTCCAAAAGAAGCTTTCTTT.